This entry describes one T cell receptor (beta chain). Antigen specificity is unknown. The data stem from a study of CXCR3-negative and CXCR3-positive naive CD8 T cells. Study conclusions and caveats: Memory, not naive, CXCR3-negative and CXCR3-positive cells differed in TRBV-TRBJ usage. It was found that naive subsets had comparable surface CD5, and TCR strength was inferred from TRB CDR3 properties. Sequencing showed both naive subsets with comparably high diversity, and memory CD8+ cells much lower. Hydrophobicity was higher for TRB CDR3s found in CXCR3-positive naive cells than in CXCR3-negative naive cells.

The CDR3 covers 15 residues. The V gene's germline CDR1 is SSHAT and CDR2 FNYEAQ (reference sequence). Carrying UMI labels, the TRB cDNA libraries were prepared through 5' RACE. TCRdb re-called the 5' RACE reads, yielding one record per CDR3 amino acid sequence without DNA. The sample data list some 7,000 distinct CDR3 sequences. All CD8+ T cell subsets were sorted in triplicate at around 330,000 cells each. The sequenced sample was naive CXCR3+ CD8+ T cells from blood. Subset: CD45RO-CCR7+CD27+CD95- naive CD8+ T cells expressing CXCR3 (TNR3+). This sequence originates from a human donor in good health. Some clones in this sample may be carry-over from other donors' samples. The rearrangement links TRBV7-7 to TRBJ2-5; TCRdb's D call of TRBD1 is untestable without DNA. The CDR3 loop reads CASSAYRGSLETQYF.